A single sample gave rise to the 31 T cell receptor beta chains below, sequenced in a study of T cell responses to AZD1222 COVID-19 vaccine. The table came from immunoSEQ multiplex PCR; TCRdb's copy has only in-frame clones and leaves some out. This sample has 110,000 or so clones; approximately 90% occur once, and the top ten carry around a sixth. The material sequenced was peripheral blood, taken on day 0 of AZD1222 vaccination. The receptors were gathered from an adult in good health.

V gene TRBV28 combines with J gene TRBJ2-7; tentatively, D is TRBD1 (6 bases). The germline gives CDR1 MDHEN, CDR2 SYDVKM. The germline V and J ends were trimmed by 5 bases and 4 bases, with 9 bases remaining between them. This CDR3 has 12 amino acids. The CDR3 bases are TGTGCCAGCAGTGTACAGGGTTACGAGCAGTACTTC. Protein: CASSVQGYEQYF.

The CDR3 bases are TGCAGCGTTCAGAGGACTAGCGGGACGCATACGCAGTATTTT. Translated, it gives CSVQRTSGTHTQYF. J is TRBJ2-3 and V is TRBV29-1, with 12 bases that match TRBD2. J lost 7 bases, V lost 5 bases, and 7 bases had no gene match. Per germline, CDR1 SQVTM and CDR2 ANQGSEA. The length of the CDR3 is 14 residues.

This chain uses TRBV27 with TRBJ1-4, with a tentative D call TRBD1 (5 bases). The CDR3 loop spans 13 amino acids. V gave up 5 bases and J gave up 8 bases, with 12 bases separating them. Germline lookup yields CDR1 MNHEY and CDR2 SMNVEV (reference sequence). The CDR3 coding sequence is TGTGCCAGCAGTCCGGCGGGGGTCGAAAAACTGTTTTTT. Protein: CASSPAGVEKLFF.

The chain employs TRBV19 and TRBJ1-2, with unresolved D. Germline V CDR1 and CDR2: LNHDA, SQIVND (reference sequence). The ends were cut back, 3 bases at V and 7 bases at J, with 12 bases in the middle. The CDR3 sequence is 13 residues long. CDR3 nucleotide sequence: TGTGCCAGTAGTATGGTGCGAACGTCTGGCTACACCTTC. This translates into CASSMVRTSGYTF.

This clone has a handful of counts. The chain links TRBV15 to TRBJ1-5; the D is unclear. The CDR3 contains 15 residues. Per the germline V gene, CDR1 is LNHNV and CDR2 is YYDKDF (reference sequence). Trimming took off 0 bases at V and 5 bases at J, with 11 bases between the two ends. The CDR3 here is CATSRELMRDQPQHF. The CDR3 region has the DNA TGTGCCACCAGCAGAGAGTTAATGCGGGATCAGCCCCAGCATTTT.

V and J are TRBV9 and TRBJ2-2; 8 nucleotides match TRBD1. V shed 0 bases, J shed 4 bases, and the junction held 2 bases outside the gene matches. The germline V gene has CDR1 SGDLS and CDR2 YYNGEE. The CDR3 runs 15 residues. The CDR3 sequence is CASSVGQGSTGELFF. In DNA, the CDR3 is TGTGCCAGCAGCGTAGGACAGGGGAGCACCGGGGAGCTGTTTTTT.

This clone showed up just once. V and J are TRBV19 and TRBJ2-1; 8 bases fit TRBD2. CDR3 length: 16 amino acids. Germline trimming cut 3 bases from V and 6 bases from J; bases unmatched to any gene: 10. Germline-derived CDR1 and CDR2 are LNHDA and SQIVND (reference sequence). The CDR3 bases are TGTGCCAGTAGTATTGCCCTAGTCCGGGAGGGCAATGAGCAGTTCTTC. Protein sequence: CASSIALVREGNEQFF.

The chain has TRBV15 and TRBJ2-1; 11 nucleotides line up with TRBD1. Germline V lookup: CDR1 LNHNV, CDR2 YYDKDF (reference sequence). With V trimmed by 8 bases and J by 10 bases, 4 bases remained unmatched. The CDR3 totals 12 residues. For the CDR3, the DNA is TGTGCCACCGGACAGGGGGCTGGAGAGCAGTTCTTC. It yields the protein CATGQGAGEQFF.

The chain couples TRBV5-1 to TRBJ2-3; 10 bases match TRBD1. V shed 0 bases, J shed 1 base, and the junction held 5 bases outside the gene matches. The CDR3 totals 17 residues. Per germline, CDR1 SGHRS and CDR2 YFSETQ. CDR3 sequence reads: CASSLAPGQGRTDTQYF. CDR3 DNA sequence: TGCGCCAGCAGCTTGGCCCCGGGACAGGGGCGCACAGATACGCAGTATTTT.

This chain connects TRBV3-1 (or the pseudogene TRBV3-2) to TRBJ1-2; D uncertain. The germline V gene has CDR1 LGHDT and CDR2 YNNKEL (reference sequence). Trimming took off 1 base at V and 7 bases at J, with 16 bases between the two ends. The CDR3 is 15 amino acids. The CDR3 is CASSQAGLTWGGYTF. CDR3 sequence (DNA): TGTGCCAGCAGCCAAGCTGGCCTCACGTGGGGTGGCTACACCTTC.

The chain recombines TRBV19 with TRBJ1-3; D is unclear. The CDR3 extends over 14 amino acids. Germline V gene lookup returns CDR1 LNHDA and CDR2 SQIVND (reference sequence). V gave up 3 bases and J gave up 1 base, with 7 bases separating them. The CDR3 reads CASSISFSGNTIYF. The CDR3 region has the DNA TGTGCCAGTAGTATTTCATTTTCTGGAAACACCATATATTTT.

V is TRBV11-2 and J is TRBJ1-2, with a tentative D call TRBD1 (5 bases). The germline V gene encodes CDR1 SGHAT and CDR2 FQNNGV. The CDR3 contains 15 residues. Trimming removed 5 bases from V and 5 bases from J, with 18 bases in between. DNA for the CDR3: TGTGCCAGCAGCCTGGAGTGGGGACGGTTATATGGCTACACCTTC. Translated, it gives CASSLEWGRLYGYTF. Based on the CDR3 plus reference TRBV11-2 and TRBJ1-2, the full variable domain is EAGVAQSPRYKIIEKRQSVAFWCNPISGHATLYWYQQILGQGPKLLIQFQNNGVVDDSQLPKDRFSAERLKGVDSTLKIQPAKLEDSAVYLCASSLEWGRLYGYTFGSGTRLTVV.

The chain links TRBV20-1 to TRBJ2-1; no definite D call. The germline CDR1 and CDR2 sequences are DFQATT and SNEGSKA (reference sequence). The CDR3 totals 10 residues. V lost 3 bases and J lost 6, with 3 bases in between. The CDR3 region is CSASPNEQFF. In nucleotides, the CDR3 is TGCAGTGCTAGCCCCAATGAGCAGTTCTTC.

This sequence joins TRBV7-2 and TRBJ2-3, with D possibly matching TRBD2 (6 bases). V was pared by 4 bases and J by 5 bases, with 16 bases between. Germline V gene sequence: CDR1 SGHTA, CDR2 FQGNSA. CDR3 length: 15 amino acids. The CDR3 sequence is CASSSKSGLGDTQYF. CDR3 sequence (DNA): TGTGCCAGCAGCTCCAAAAGCGGGTTGGGAGATACGCAGTATTTT.

This chain connects TRBV9 to TRBJ2-7, with TRBD1 identical over 7 bases. Germline V gene data show CDR1 as SGDLS and CDR2 as YYNGEE. The CDR3 covers 15 residues. With 4 bases clipped from V and 3 bases from J, the junction kept 10 bases outside the gene matches. CDR3 region: CASSFGPTGDYEQYF. The CDR3 coding sequence is TGTGCCAGCAGCTTTGGACCTACAGGGGACTACGAGCAGTACTTC.

The rearrangement joins TRBV10-3 to TRBJ1-1, with D possibly matching TRBD1 (5 bases). From germline, CDR1 is ENHRY and CDR2 SYGVKD. Trimming removed 10 bases at V and 5 bases at J, with 17 bases between. This CDR3 has 13 residues. DNA of the CDR3: TGTGCCACTAATTTACAGGTGGGAACTGAAGCTTTCTTT. As protein: CATNLQVGTEAFF.

V and J are TRBV9 and TRBJ2-1; D is unresolved. The CDR3 has 16 amino acids. Germline V gives CDR1 SGDLS, CDR2 YYNGEE. V gave up 0 bases and J gave up 1 base, with 11 bases separating them. The CDR3 coding sequence is TGTGCCAGCAGCGTAGCGGCTACACGATCCTACAATGAGCAGTTCTTC. Protein: CASSVAATRSYNEQFF.

The chain has TRBV18 and TRBJ2-1, with D possibly being TRBD1 or TRBD2 (5 bases each). This CDR3 comprises 15 residues. Germline V CDR1 and CDR2: KGHSH, LQKENI. V lost 1 base, J lost 7 bases, and 14 bases lay in between. The CDR3, as DNA: TGTGCCAGCTCACCACTCCGGGGACGTAGTAATGAGCAGTTCTTC. Translated: CASSPLRGRSNEQFF.

The rearrangement links TRBV3-1 (or the pseudogene TRBV3-2) to TRBJ1-3; TRBD1 might be the D (6 bases). Germline CDR1 and CDR2: LGHDT and YNNKEL (reference sequence). This CDR3 is built from 15 residues. The germline V and J ends were trimmed by 5 bases and 2 bases, with 13 bases remaining between them. Here the CDR3 reads CASSSGGSPGNTIYF. DNA for the CDR3: TGTGCCAGCAGCTCTGGGGGCTCTCCTGGAAACACCATATATTTT.

V is TRBV6-5 and J is TRBJ1-6; possible D gene TRBD1, 5 bases. The CDR3 has 12 amino acids. CDR1 is MNHEY and CDR2 is SVGAGI in the germline V gene. V lost 3 bases and J 14 bases, leaving 11 bases between the germline ends. In DNA, the CDR3 is TGTGCCAGCAGTTATGGAGGAGGGGCCCTCCACTTT. It specifies CASSYGGGALHF.

This chain uses TRBV28 with TRBJ1-5; a weak D match, TRBD1 (5 bases). The CDR3 consists of 16 residues. Germline lookup yields CDR1 MDHEN and CDR2 SYDVKM. Deletions cut 6 bases from V and 4 bases from J, with 19 bases between. The CDR3 loop reads CASSPTQGLDNQPQHF. DNA for the CDR3: TGTGCCAGCAGCCCAACCCAGGGCCTAGATAATCAGCCCCAGCATTTT.

The CDR3 DNA is TGTGCCAGCAGTCCACTAGGGACTAGCGGGAGGTCGGACACCGGGGAGCTGTTTTTT. Encoded protein: CASSPLGTSGRSDTGELFF. V and J are TRBV27 and TRBJ2-2, with 15 bases matching TRBD2. Germline lookup yields CDR1 MNHEY and CDR2 SMNVEV (reference sequence). The CDR3 is made up of 19 amino acids. The ends lost 5 bases at V and 3 bases at J; junction bases unmatched: 10.

This chain links TRBV6-5 with TRBJ2-7; tentatively, D is TRBD2 (5 bases). Trimming cost V 8 bases and J 2 bases, with 13 bases left between them. Germline CDR1 is MNHEY and CDR2 is SVGAGI. CDR3 size: 13 residues. This chain's CDR3 is CASGHVGAYEQYF. Written as DNA, the CDR3 is TGTGCCAGCGGCCACGTGGGAGCCTACGAGCAGTACTTC.

V usage is TRBV12-3 or TRBV12-4 and J usage is TRBJ1-2; the match to TRBD1 covers 9 bases. The CDR3 runs to 13 residues. The junction had 6 bases not matched to a gene; V was cut back by 5 bases and J by 8 bases. The CDR3 region is CASSLTGGRGYTF. The DNA of the CDR3 is TGTGCCAGCAGTCTGACAGGGGGACGCGGCTACACCTTC.

The chain combines TRBV5-1 with TRBJ1-2; the D is unclear. Trimming removed 0 bases at V and 7 bases at J, with 13 bases between. Germline V gene data show CDR1 as SGHRS and CDR2 as YFSETQ. This CDR3 has 14 amino acids. The CDR3 DNA reads TGCGCCAGCAGCTTGGAAGCGCGGGAGAGTGGCTACACCTTC. Translating it yields CASSLEARESGYTF.

The rearrangement uses TRBV4-1 and TRBJ2-4, with D perhaps matching TRBD1 (6 bases). CDR3 size: 22 residues. Germline V gene data show CDR1 as MGHRA and CDR2 as YSYEKL. Trimming left V 2 bases short and J 0 bases short, with 29 bases between. In nucleotides, the CDR3 is TGCGCCAGCAGCCAAATCCAGAGCCGGGACACAAATGGCTCGCTAGCCAAAAACATTCAGTACTTC. It specifies CASSQIQSRDTNGSLAKNIQYF.

The CDR3 protein is CASSQDPREGTDTQYF. The CDR3 DNA reads as TGCGCCAGCAGCCAGGACCCACGGGAGGGCACAGATACGCAGTATTTT. The V gene is TRBV4-1, the J gene TRBJ2-3, with 7 nucleotides matching TRBD2. Germline V CDR1 and CDR2: MGHRA, YSYEKL. This CDR3 has 16 amino acids. The V gene end was trimmed by 3 bases and the J gene end by 1 base; junction bases not matched to a gene: 7.

The genes are TRBV4-1 and TRBJ2-1; D perhaps matches TRBD1 (7 bases). Germline lookup yields CDR1 MGHRA and CDR2 YSYEKL. Trimming removed 1 base at V and 4 bases at J, with 11 bases between. The CDR3 length is 15 residues. DNA of the CDR3: TGCGCCAGCAGCCAAGCACAGGGGACTTACAATGAGCAGTTCTTC. This translates into CASSQAQGTYNEQFF.

J is TRBJ2-5 and V is TRBV28; D possibly corresponds to TRBD2 (5 bases). The CDR3 runs to 12 residues. Germline CDR1 MDHEN, CDR2 SYDVKM. V shed 10 bases and J shed 2 bases, with 11 bases lying between them. CDR3 coding DNA: TGTGCCATCCGGAGGCCTCAAGAGACCCAGTACTTC. This gives the protein CAIRRPQETQYF.

The chain carries TRBV12-5 and TRBJ1-5; 8 bases align to TRBD1. Losses at the gene ends were 2 bases for V and 6 bases for J; bases not matched to a gene: 6. The CDR3 loop spans 15 amino acids. Germline V CDR1 and CDR2: LGHNT, FRNRAP. The DNA for the CDR3 is TGTGCTAGTGGTTTGTTCGACAGGGGTAGTCAGCCCCAGCATTTT. This gives the protein CASGLFDRGSQPQHF.

In this sample, this clone turned up once. The chain is built from TRBV5-1 and TRBJ1-2, with 9 bases aligning to TRBD1. The CDR3 length is 18 residues. Looked up from germline, CDR1 is SGHRS and CDR2 is YFSETQ. With 4 bases clipped from V and 0 bases from J, the junction kept 13 bases outside the gene matches. The CDR3 sequence is CASSIPDRGVRANYGYTF. Written as DNA, the CDR3 is TGCGCCAGCAGCATCCCGGACAGGGGAGTACGGGCTAACTATGGCTACACCTTC.